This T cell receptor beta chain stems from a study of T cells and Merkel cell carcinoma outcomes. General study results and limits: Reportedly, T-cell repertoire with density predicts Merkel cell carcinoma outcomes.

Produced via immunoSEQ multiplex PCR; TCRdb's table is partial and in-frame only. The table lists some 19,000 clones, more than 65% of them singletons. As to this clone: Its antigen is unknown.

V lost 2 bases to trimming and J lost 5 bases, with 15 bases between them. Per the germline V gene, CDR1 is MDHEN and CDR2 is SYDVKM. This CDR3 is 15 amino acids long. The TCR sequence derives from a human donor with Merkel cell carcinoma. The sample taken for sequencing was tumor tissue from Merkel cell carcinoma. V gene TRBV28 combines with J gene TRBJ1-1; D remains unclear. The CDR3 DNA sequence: TGTGCCAGCAGTTTAACGGTTGGTGGGAGGACTGAAGCTTTCTTT. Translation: CASSLTVGGRTEAFF.